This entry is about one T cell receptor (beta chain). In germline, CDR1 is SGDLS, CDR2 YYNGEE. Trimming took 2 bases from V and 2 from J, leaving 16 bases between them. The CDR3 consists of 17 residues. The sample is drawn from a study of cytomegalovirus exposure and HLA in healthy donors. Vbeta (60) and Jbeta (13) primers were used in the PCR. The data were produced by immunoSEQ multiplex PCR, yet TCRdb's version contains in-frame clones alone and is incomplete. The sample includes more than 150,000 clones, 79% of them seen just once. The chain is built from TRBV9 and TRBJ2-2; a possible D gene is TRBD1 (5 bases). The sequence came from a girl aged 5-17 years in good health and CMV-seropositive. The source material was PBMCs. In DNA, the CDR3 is TGTGCCAGCAGCGTCAGGTTCGGACACCTAAACACCGGGGAGCTGTTTTTT. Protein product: CASSVRFGHLNTGELFF.